This T cell receptor (beta chain) was sequenced in a study of blood T cell repertoires in COVID-19. The wider study: Spain, Italy and the United States supplied samples that represented acute and convalescent COVID-19. Sources were T cells, B-cell-depleted T cells, or PBMCs; the material itself was cDNA or gDNA.

Authors' analysis steps: Counts of nucleated cells, estimated from reference gene primer amplification, were obtained. TCRdb's table, derived via immunoSEQ multiplex PCR, lists solely in-frame clones and lacks some. That table is the source of V, J and clone size, and D and trimming were worked out from the DNA. The data hold around 200,000 clones, with around 80% observed a single time. Per the germline V gene, CDR1 is ENHRY and CDR2 is SYGVKD. The CDR3 consists of 15 residues. V shed 4 bases and J shed 11 bases, with 21 bases lying between them. This sequence joins TRBV10-3 and TRBJ1-5, with D unclear. The receptor's source is a human donor in a cohort sampled during active COVID-19. Source material: peripheral blood. DNA for the CDR3: TGTGCCATCAGTGTACGAGAGGGTGCGGGGTCGGCCCAGCATTTT. It yields the protein CAISVREGAGSAQHF.